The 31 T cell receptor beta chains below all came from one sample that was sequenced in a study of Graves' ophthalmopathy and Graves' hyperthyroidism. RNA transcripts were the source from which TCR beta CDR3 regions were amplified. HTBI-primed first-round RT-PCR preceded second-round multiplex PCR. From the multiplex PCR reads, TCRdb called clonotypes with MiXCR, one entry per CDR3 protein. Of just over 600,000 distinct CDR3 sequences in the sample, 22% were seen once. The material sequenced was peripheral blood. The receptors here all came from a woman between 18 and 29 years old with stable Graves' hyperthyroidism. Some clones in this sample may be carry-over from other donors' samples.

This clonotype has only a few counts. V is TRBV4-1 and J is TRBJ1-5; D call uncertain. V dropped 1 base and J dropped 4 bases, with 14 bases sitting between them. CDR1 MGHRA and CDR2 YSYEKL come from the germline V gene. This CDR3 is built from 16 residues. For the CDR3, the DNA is TGCGCCAGCAGCCAAGGGGGAGGACGGAGTAATCAGCCCCAGCATTTT. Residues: CASSQGGGRSNQPQHF.

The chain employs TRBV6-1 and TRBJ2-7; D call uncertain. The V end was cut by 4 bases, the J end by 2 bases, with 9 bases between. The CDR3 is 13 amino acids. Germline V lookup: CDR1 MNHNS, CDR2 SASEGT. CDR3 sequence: CASSVQPAYEQYF. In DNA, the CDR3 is TGTGCCAGCAGTGTACAACCTGCCTACGAGCAGTACTTC.

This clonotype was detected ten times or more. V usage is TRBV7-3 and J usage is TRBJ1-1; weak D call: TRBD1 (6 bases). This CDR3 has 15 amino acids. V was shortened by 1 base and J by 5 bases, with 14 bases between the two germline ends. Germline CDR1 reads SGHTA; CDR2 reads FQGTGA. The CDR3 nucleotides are TGTGCCAGCAGCTTAATTGCAGGGGCAAAAACTGAAGCTTTCTTT. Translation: CASSLIAGAKTEAFF.

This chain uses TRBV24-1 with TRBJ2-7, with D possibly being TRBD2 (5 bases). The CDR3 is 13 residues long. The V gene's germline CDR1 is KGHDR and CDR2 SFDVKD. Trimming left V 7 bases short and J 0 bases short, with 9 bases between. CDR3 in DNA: TGTGCCACCAGCCGAGGGAGCTCCTACGAGCAGTACTTC. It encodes CATSRGSSYEQYF.

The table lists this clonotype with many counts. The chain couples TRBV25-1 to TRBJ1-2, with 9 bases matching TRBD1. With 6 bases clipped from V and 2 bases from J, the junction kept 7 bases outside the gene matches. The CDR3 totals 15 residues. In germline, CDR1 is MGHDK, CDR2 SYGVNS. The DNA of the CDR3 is TGTGCCAGCAGCGTTGAGGGACAGGGAAACTATGGCTACACCTTC. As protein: CASSVEGQGNYGYTF.

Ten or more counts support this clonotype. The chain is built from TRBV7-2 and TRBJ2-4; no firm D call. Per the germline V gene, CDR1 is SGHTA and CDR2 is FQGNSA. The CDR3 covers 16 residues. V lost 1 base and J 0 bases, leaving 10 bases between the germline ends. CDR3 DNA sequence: TGTGCCAGCAGCTTAGGCAAAGGAGAAGCCAAAAACATTCAGTACTTC. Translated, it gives CASSLGKGEAKNIQYF.

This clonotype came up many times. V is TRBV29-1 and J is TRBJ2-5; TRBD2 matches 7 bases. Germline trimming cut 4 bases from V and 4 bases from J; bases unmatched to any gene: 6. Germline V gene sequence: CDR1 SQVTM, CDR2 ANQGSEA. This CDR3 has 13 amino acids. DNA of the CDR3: TGCAGCGTTGTCCTAGCGGATTTAGAGACCCAGTACTTC. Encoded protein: CSVVLADLETQYF. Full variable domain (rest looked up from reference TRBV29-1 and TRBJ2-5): SAVISQKPSRDICQRGTSLTIQCQVDSQVTMMFWYRQQPGQSLTLIATANQGSEATYESGFVIDKFPISRPNLTFSTLTVSNMSPEDSSIYLCSVVLADLETQYFGPGTRLLVL.

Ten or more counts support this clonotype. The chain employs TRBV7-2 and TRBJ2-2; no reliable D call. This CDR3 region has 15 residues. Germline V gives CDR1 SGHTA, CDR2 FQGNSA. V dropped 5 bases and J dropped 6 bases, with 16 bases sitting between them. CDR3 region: CASSLGLRPAGELFF. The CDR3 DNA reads TGTGCCAGCAGCCTTGGGCTACGCCCCGCCGGGGAGCTGTTTTTT.

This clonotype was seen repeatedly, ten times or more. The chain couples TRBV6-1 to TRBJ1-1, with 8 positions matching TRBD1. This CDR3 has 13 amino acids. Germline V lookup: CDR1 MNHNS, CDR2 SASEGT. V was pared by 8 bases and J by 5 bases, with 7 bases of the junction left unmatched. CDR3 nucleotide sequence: TGTGCCAGCGGCTCCAGGGGGCCTACTGAAGCTTTCTTT. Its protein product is CASGSRGPTEAFF.

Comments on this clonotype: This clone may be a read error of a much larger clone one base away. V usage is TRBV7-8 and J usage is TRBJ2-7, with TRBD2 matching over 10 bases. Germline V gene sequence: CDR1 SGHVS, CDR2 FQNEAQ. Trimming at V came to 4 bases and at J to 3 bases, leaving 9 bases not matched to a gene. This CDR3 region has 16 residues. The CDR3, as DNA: TGTGCCAGCAGCTCCCTACAGCGGGGGGGCCTCTACGAGCAGTACTTC. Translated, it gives CASSSLQRGGLYEQYF.

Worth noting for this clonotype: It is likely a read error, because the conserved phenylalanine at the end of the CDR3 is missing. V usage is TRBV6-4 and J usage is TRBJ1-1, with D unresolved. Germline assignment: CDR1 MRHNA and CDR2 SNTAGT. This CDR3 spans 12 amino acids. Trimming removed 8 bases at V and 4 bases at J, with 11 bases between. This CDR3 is CASYRGGTEAFV. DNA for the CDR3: TGTGCCAGCTACCGGGGAGGCACTGAAGCTTTCGTT.

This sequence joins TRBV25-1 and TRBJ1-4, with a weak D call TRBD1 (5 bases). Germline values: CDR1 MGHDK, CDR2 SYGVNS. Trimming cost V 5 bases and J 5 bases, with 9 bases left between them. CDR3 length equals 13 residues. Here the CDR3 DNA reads TGTGCCAGCAGTCCAGGGCCCAATGAAAAACTGTTTTTT. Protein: CASSPGPNEKLFF.

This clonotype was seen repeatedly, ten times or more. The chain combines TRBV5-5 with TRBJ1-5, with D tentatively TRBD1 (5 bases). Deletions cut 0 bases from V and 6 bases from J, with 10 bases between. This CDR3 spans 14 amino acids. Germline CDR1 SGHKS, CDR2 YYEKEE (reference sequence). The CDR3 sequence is CASSLGQGTQPQHF. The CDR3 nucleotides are TGTGCCAGCAGCTTGGGGCAGGGAACTCAGCCCCAGCATTTT.

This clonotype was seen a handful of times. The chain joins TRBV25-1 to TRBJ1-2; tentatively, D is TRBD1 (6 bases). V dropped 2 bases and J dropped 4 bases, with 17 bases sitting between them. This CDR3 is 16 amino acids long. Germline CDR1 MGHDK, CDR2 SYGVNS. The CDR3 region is CASSEEVSGGFYGYTF. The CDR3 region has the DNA TGTGCCAGCAGTGAAGAAGTTAGTGGGGGCTTCTATGGCTACACCTTC.

The CDR3 here is CASTRVTTGGWTGELFF. Here the CDR3 DNA reads TGTGCCAGCACCCGGGTTACGACGGGGGGGTGGACCGGGGAGCTGTTTTTT. V gene TRBV12-3 or TRBV12-4 combines with J gene TRBJ2-2; 8 bases fit TRBD2. The CDR3 length is 17 residues. The V segment lost 7 bases and the J segment 5 bases; nucleotides outside the gene matches: 15.

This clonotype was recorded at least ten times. The CDR3 nucleotides are TGTGCCAGCAGCGCATCAAGCGGGAGTGCTGAGACCCAGTACTTC. Amino acids: CASSASSGSAETQYF. V is TRBV7-9 and J is TRBJ2-5, with 8 bases aligning to TRBD2. In germline, CDR1 is SEHNR, CDR2 FQNEAQ (reference sequence). There are 15 residues in the CDR3. Germline trimming cut 5 bases from V and 5 bases from J; bases unmatched to any gene: 10.

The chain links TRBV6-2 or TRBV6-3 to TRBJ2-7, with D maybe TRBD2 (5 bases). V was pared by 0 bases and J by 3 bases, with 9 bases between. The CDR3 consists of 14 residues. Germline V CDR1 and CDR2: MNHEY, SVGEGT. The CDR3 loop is CASSYSGSFYEQYF. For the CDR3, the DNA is TGTGCCAGCAGTTACTCTGGGAGTTTCTACGAGCAGTACTTC.

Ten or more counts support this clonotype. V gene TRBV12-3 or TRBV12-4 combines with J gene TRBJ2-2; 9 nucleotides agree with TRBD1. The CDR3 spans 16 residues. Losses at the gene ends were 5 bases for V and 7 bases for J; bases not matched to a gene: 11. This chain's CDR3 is CASSRRGTGLIGELFF. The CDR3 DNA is TGTGCCAGCAGTCGAAGAGGGACAGGGTTGATCGGGGAGCTGTTTTTT.

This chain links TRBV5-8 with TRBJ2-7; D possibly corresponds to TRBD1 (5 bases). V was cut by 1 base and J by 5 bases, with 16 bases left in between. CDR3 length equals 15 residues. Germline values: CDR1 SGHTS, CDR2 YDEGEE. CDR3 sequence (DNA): TGTGCCAGCAGCTTGAAGAAGGGGCGCCCCCACGAGCAGTACTTC. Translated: CASSLKKGRPHEQYF.

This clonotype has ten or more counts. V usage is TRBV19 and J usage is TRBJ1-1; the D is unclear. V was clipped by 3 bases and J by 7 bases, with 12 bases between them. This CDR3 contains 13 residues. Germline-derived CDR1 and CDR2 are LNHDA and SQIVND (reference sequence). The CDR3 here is CASSIGSTSEAFF. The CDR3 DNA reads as TGTGCCAGTAGTATCGGAAGCACTAGTGAAGCTTTCTTT.

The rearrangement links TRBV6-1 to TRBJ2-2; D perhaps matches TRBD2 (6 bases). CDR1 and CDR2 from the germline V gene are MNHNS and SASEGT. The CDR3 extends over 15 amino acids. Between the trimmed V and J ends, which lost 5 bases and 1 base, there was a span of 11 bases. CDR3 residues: CASSRGLMNTGELFF. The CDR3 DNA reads TGTGCCAGCAGTAGGGGACTTATGAACACCGGGGAGCTGTTTTTT.

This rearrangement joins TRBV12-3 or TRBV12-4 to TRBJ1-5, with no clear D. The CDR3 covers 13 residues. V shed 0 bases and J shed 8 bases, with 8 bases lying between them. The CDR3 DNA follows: TGTGCCAGCAGTTTAGCGCTGAGGGAGCCCCAGCATTTT. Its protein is CASSLALREPQHF.

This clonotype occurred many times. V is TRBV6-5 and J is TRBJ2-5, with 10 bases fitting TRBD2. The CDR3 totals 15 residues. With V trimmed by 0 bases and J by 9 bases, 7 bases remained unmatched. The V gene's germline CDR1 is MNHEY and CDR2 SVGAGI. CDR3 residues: CASSYSPSGSGAQYF. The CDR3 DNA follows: TGTGCCAGCAGTTACTCGCCTAGCGGGAGCGGGGCCCAGTACTTC.

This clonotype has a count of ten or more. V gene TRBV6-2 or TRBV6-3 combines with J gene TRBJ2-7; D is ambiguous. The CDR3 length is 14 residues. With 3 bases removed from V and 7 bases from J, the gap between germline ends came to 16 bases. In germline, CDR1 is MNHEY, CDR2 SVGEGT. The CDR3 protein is CASSYIQAWGEQYF. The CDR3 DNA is TGTGCCAGCAGTTATATTCAGGCGTGGGGAGAGCAGTACTTC.

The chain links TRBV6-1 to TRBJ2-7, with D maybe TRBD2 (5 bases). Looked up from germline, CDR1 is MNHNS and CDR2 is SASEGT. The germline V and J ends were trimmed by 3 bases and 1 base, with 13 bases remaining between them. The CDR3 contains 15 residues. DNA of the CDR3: TGTGCCAGCAGTGAGTGGCAAGGCGGGTCCTACGAGCAGTACTTC. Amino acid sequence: CASSEWQGGSYEQYF.

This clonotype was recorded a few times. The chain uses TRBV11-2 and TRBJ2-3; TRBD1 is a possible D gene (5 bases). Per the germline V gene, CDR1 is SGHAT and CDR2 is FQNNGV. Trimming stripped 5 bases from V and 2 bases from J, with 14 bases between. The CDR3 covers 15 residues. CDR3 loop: CASSPTRQITDTQYF. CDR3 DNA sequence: TGTGCCAGCAGCCCGACCCGACAGATCACAGATACGCAGTATTTT.

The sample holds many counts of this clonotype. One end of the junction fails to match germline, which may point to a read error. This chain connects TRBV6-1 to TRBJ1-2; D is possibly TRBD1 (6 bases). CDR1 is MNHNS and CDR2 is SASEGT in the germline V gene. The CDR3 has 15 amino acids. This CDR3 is CASIRTTGGNYGCTF. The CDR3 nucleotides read TGTGCCAGCATACGAACGACAGGAGGGAACTATGGCTGCACCTTC.

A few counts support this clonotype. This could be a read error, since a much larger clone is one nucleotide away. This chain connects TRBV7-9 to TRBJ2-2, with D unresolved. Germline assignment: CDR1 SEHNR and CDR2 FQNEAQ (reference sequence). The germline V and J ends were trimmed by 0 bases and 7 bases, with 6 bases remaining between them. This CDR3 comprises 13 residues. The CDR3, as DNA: TGTGCCAGCAGCTTAGCGAAGGGCGGGGAGCTGTTTTTT. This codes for CASSLAKGGELFF.

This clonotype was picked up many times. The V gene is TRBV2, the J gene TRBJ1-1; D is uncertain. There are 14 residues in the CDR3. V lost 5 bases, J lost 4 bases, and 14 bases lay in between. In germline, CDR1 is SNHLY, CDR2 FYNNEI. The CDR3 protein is CASSLATPGTEAFF. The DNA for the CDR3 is TGTGCCAGCAGTCTAGCGACCCCGGGCACTGAAGCTTTCTTT.

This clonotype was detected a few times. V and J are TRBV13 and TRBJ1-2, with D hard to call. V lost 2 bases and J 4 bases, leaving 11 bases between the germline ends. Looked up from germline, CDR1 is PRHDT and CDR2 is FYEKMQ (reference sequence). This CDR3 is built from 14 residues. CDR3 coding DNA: TGTGCCAGCAGCTTACTCCCAGCCACCTATGGCTACACCTTC. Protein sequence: CASSLLPATYGYTF.

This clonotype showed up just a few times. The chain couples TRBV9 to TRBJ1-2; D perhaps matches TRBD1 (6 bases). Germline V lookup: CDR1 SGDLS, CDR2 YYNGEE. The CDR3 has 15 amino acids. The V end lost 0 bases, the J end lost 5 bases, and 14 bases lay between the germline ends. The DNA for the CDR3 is TGTGCCAGCAGCGTAGCGCCAGGGGCGGCTTATGGCTACACCTTC. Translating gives CASSVAPGAAYGYTF.